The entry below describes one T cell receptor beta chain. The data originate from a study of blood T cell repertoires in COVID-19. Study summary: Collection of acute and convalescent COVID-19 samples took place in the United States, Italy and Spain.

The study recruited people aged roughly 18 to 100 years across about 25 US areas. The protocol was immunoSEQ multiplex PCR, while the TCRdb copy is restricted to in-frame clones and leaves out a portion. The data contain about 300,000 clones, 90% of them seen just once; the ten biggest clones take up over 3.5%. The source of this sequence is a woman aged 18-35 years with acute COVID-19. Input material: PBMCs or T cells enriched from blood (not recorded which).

The CDR3 sequence is CASSLEGNTEAFF. The CDR3 DNA follows: TGTGCCAGCAGTTTAGAGGGGAACACTGAAGCTTTCTTT. The chain employs TRBV28 and TRBJ1-1; D gene ambiguous. The CDR3 length is 13 residues. Germline CDR1 and CDR2: MDHEN and SYDVKM. The germline V and J ends were trimmed by 2 bases and 1 base, with 5 bases remaining between them.